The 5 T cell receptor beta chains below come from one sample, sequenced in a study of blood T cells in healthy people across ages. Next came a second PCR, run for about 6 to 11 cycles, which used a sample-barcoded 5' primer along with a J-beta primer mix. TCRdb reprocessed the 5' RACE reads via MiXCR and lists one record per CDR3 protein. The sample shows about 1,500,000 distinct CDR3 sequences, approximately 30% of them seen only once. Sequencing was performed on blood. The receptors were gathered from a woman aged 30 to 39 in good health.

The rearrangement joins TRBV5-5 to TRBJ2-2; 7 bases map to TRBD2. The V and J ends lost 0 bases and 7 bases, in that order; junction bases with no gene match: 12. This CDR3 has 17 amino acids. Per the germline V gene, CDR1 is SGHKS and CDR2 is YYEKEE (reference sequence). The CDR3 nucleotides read TGTGCCAGCAGCTTGGTGTCCAGCGGGGCGTTGGGCGGGGAGCTGTTTTTT. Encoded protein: CASSLVSSGALGGELFF.

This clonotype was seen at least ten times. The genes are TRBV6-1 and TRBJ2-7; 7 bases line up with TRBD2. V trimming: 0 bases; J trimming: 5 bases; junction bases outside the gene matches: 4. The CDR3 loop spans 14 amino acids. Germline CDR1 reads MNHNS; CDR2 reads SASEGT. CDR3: CASSEARTRNEQYF. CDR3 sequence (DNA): TGTGCCAGCAGTGAAGCGAGGACTAGAAACGAGCAGTACTTC.

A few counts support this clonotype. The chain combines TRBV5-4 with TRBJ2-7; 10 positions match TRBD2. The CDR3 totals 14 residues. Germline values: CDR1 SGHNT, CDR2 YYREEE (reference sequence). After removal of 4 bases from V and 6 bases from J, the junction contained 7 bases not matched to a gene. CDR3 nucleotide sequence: TGTGCCAGCAGCCCGGCTCTAGCGGGAGCCGAGCAGTACTTC. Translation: CASSPALAGAEQYF.

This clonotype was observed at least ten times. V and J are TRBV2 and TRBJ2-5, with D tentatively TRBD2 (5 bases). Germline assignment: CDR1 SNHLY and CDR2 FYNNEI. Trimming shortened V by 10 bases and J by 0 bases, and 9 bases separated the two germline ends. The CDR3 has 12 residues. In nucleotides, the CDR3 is TGTGCCACTGGACTGTACCAAGAGACCCAGTACTTC. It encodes CATGLYQETQYF.

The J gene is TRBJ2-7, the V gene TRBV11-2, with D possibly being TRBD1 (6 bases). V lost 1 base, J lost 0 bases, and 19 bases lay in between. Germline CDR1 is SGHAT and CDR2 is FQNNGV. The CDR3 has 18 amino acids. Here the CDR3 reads CASSLGPLGAPSSYEQYF. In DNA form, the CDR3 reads TGTGCCAGCAGCTTAGGGCCTTTGGGGGCTCCGAGCTCCTACGAGCAGTACTTC.